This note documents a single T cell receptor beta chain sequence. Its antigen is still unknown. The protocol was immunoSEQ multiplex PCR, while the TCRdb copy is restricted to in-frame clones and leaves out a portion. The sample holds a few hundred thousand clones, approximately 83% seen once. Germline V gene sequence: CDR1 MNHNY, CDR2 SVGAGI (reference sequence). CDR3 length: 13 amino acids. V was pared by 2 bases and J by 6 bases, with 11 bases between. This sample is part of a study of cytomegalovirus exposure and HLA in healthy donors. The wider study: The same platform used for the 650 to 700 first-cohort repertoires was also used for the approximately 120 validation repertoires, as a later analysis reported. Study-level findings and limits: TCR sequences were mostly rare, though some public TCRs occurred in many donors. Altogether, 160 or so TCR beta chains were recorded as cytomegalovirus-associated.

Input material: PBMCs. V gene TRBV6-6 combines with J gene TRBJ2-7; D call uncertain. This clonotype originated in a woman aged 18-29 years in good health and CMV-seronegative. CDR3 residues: CASSYRSVGEQYF. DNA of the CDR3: TGTGCCAGCAGTTACCGCTCCGTCGGCGAGCAGTACTTC.